Listed here are 21 T cell receptor beta chains from one sample, sequenced in a study of blood T cell repertoires in COVID-19. Some clones are missing from TCRdb's copy, which holds only in-frame ones; the method was immunoSEQ multiplex PCR. The sample shows some 300,000 clones, roughly 87% of them seen only once. What was sequenced was PBMCs or T cells enriched from blood (not recorded which). All receptors derive from a woman aged 25 to 45 who had recovered from COVID-19.

V and J are TRBV10-1 and TRBJ1-5; D is ambiguous. Germline values: CDR1 WNHNN, CDR2 SYGVQD (reference sequence). The CDR3 extends over 14 amino acids. Trimming removed 0 bases from V and 5 bases from J, with 8 bases in between. This CDR3 reads CASSESRLDQPQHF. The DNA for the CDR3 is TGCGCCAGCAGTGAGTCACGGCTAGATCAGCCCCAGCATTTT.

V is TRBV19 and J is TRBJ1-1, with D uncertain. The germline gives CDR1 LNHDA, CDR2 SQIVND (reference sequence). V lost 3 bases and J lost 6, with 14 bases in between. The CDR3 contains 14 residues. In nucleotides, the CDR3 is TGTGCCAGTAGTATGGGAGGATATAGTTCTGAAGCTTTCTTT. It translates to CASSMGGYSSEAFF.

This chain uses TRBV19 with TRBJ1-5; the match to TRBD1 covers 7 bases. The trim removed 4 bases at V and 5 bases at J, leaving 8 bases unmatched. CDR3 length: 15 residues. Germline V lookup: CDR1 LNHDA, CDR2 SQIVND (reference sequence). The CDR3, as DNA: TGTGCCAGTAGTAACAGGGCAGGGGGTGATCAGCCCCAGCATTTT. Its protein is CASSNRAGGDQPQHF. Full variable domain (missing parts from reference TRBV19 and TRBJ1-5): DGGITQSPKYLFRKEGQNVTLSCEQNLNHDAMYWYRQDPGQGLRLIYYSQIVNDFQKGDIAEGYSVSREKKESFPLTVTSAQKNPTAFYLCASSNRAGGDQPQHFGDGTRLSIL.

The CDR3 nucleotides read TGCGCCAGCAGCATCGGGACAGGGGGCGGTGGCTACACCTTC. Translating gives CASSIGTGGGGYTF. This chain links TRBV5-1 with TRBJ1-2; 12 nucleotides agree with TRBD1. This CDR3 has 14 residues. V dropped 4 bases and J dropped 7; count of bases not matched to a gene: 5. Germline loops: CDR1 SGHRS, CDR2 YFSETQ.

The genes are TRBV2 and TRBJ2-2, with TRBD1 identical over 11 bases. The germline V gene has CDR1 SNHLY and CDR2 FYNNEI. This CDR3 contains 14 residues. V shed 8 bases and J 5 bases; nucleotides not matched to a gene: 4. The DNA for the CDR3 is TGTGCCAGCTCGGGACAGGGGGAAACCGGGGAGCTGTTTTTT. Translated: CASSGQGETGELFF.

The rearrangement links TRBV9 to TRBJ2-3; 13 nucleotides match TRBD2. This CDR3 contains 15 residues. The trim removed 4 bases at V and 3 bases at J, leaving 2 bases unmatched. Germline V gene sequence: CDR1 SGDLS, CDR2 YYNGEE. The CDR3 bases are TGTGCCAGCAGCCAACTAGCGGGGGGGACAGATACGCAGTATTTT. This translates into CASSQLAGGTDTQYF.

This clone was counted once. V and J are TRBV2 and TRBJ1-6; perhaps TRBD1 as D (5 bases). This CDR3 spans 15 amino acids. Trimming removed 2 bases at V and 9 bases at J, with 14 bases between. Germline V gene data show CDR1 as SNHLY and CDR2 as FYNNEI. CDR3 coding DNA: TGTGCCAGCAGTGAACTGCAGGGCTCTCGTTCACCCCTCCACTTT. Encoded protein: CASSELQGSRSPLHF.

The chain employs TRBV28 and TRBJ1-1; 8 bases are shared with TRBD1. The V gene end was trimmed by 6 bases and the J gene end by 11 bases; junction bases not matched to a gene: 14. Per the germline V gene, CDR1 is MDHEN and CDR2 is SYDVKM. The CDR3 covers 14 residues. Here the CDR3 DNA reads TGTGCCAGCAGGGTAGACAGGGGACCATACGAGGCTTTCTTT. It is translated as CASRVDRGPYEAFF.

This chain links TRBV19 with TRBJ1-1; TRBD1 agrees at 9 bases. Germline V gene data show CDR1 as LNHDA and CDR2 as SQIVND (reference sequence). V shed 7 bases, J shed 1 base, and the junction held 7 bases outside the gene matches. The CDR3 runs 15 residues. The CDR3 loop reads CASTYRGRGNTEAFF. The CDR3 DNA sequence: TGTGCCAGTACTTACAGGGGGCGTGGGAACACTGAAGCTTTCTTT.

The rearrangement links TRBV6-2 or TRBV6-3 to TRBJ1-1, with D possibly TRBD1 on 6 matching bases. In germline, CDR1 is MNHEY, CDR2 SVGEGT. This CDR3 region has 14 residues. V lost 4 bases and J lost 6, with 15 bases in between. The CDR3 DNA reads TGTGCCAGCAGTTTCGTCAGGGGTACTTCTGAAGCTTTCTTT. Encoded protein: CASSFVRGTSEAFF.

The gene calls are TRBV6-1 and TRBJ2-3; D call uncertain. The CDR3 has 12 residues. The ends were cut back, 3 bases at V and 9 bases at J, with 10 bases in the middle. Germline V CDR1 and CDR2: MNHNS, SASEGT. The CDR3, as DNA: TGTGCCAGCAGTGAGGCCTCCATCACGCAGTATTTT. This codes for CASSEASITQYF.

As to this clone: The same CDR3 can be traced to other DNA sequences in this sample. This sequence joins TRBV28 and TRBJ2-7; TRBD1 matches at 12 bases. Trimming removed 4 bases from V and 7 bases from J; junction bases left unmatched: 8. Germline assignment: CDR1 MDHEN and CDR2 SYDVKM. The CDR3 runs to 15 residues. DNA for the CDR3: TGTGCCAGCAGTTCTCCGGGACAGGGGGCAGGGGAGCAGTACTTC. Amino acid sequence: CASSSPGQGAGEQYF.

The V call is TRBV19, the J call TRBJ1-5; 7 nucleotides agree with TRBD1. This CDR3 comprises 13 residues. Germline CDR1 and CDR2: LNHDA and SQIVND (reference sequence). After removal of 8 bases from V and 3 bases from J, the junction contained 4 bases not matched to a gene. CDR3 coding DNA: TGTGCCAGTCGACAGGGCTACAATCAGCCCCAGCATTTT. Amino acid sequence: CASRQGYNQPQHF.

V gene TRBV2 combines with J gene TRBJ1-4; possibly TRBD1 for D (5 bases). Germline values: CDR1 SNHLY, CDR2 FYNNEI. The CDR3 loop spans 15 amino acids. The V and J ends lost 0 bases and 2 bases respectively, with 7 bases between them. CDR3: CASSEARGTNEKLFF. CDR3 coding DNA: TGTGCCAGCAGTGAAGCACGGGGGACTAATGAAAAACTGTTTTTT. Variable domain in full (rest from reference TRBV2 and TRBJ1-4): EPEVTQTPSHQVTQMGQEVILRCVPISNHLYFYWYRQILGQKVEFLVSFYNNEISEKSEIFDDQFSVERPDGSNFTLKIRSTKLEDSAMYFCASSEARGTNEKLFFGSGTQLSVL.

This clone was found once. The genes are TRBV28 and TRBJ1-1; no clear D. The CDR3 length is 15 residues. The ends were cut back, 3 bases at V and 4 bases at J, with 15 bases in the middle. Germline loops: CDR1 MDHEN, CDR2 SYDVKM. DNA for the CDR3: TGTGCCAGCAGTTTTAACAAGATAGGCGGCACTGAAGCTTTCTTT. It translates to CASSFNKIGGTEAFF. Combining the CDR3 with reference TRBV28 and TRBJ1-1 gives the whole variable domain DVKVTQSSRYLVKRTGEKVFLECVQDMDHENMFWYRQDPGLGLRLIYFSYDVKMKEKGDIPEGYSVSREKKERFSLILESASTNQTSMYLCASSFNKIGGTEAFFGQGTRLTVV.

The gene calls are TRBV5-5 and TRBJ2-7, with TRBD2 as a possible D gene (7 bases). CDR1 and CDR2 (germline): SGHKS, YYEKEE (reference sequence). With 4 bases removed from V and 1 base from J, the gap between germline ends came to 18 bases. The length of the CDR3 is 16 residues. CDR3 in amino acids: CASSTKGGMVSYEQYF. CDR3 nucleotide sequence: TGTGCCAGCAGCACCAAGGGGGGGATGGTTTCCTACGAGCAGTACTTC. The variable domain in full, completed from reference TRBV5-5 and TRBJ2-7, reads DAGVTQSPTHLIKTRGQQVTLRCSPISGHKSVSWYQQVLGQGPQFIFQYYEKEERGRGNFPDRFSARQFPNYSSELNVNALLLGDSALYLCASSTKGGMVSYEQYFGPGTRLTVT.

This chain uses TRBV13 with TRBJ2-5; a weak D match, TRBD2 (6 bases). Looked up from germline, CDR1 is PRHDT and CDR2 is FYEKMQ (reference sequence). The CDR3 sequence is 14 residues long. Deletions cut 5 bases from V and 3 bases from J, with 13 bases between. The CDR3: CASSENWGEETQYF. The DNA for the CDR3 is TGTGCCAGCAGCGAAAACTGGGGGGAAGAGACCCAGTACTTC.

This clone appeared once. The V gene is TRBV5-1, the J gene TRBJ2-2; TRBD2 matches at 7 bases. The germline CDR1 and CDR2 sequences are SGHRS and YFSETQ. V lost 0 bases, J lost 7 bases, and 9 bases stayed unmatched. There are 16 residues in the CDR3. The CDR3 spells CASSLAVAGVGGELFF. In DNA, the CDR3 is TGCGCCAGCAGCTTGGCCGTCGCGGGGGTAGGCGGGGAGCTGTTTTTT.

This clone is a singleton in its sample. The gene calls are TRBV28 and TRBJ2-4; 7 bases map to TRBD1. CDR3 length equals 15 residues. The ends lost 2 bases at V and 5 bases at J; junction bases unmatched: 6. Germline loops: CDR1 MDHEN, CDR2 SYDVKM. The CDR3 sequence: CASSLHRDRENIQYF. CDR3 DNA sequence: TGTGCCAGCAGTTTACACCGGGACAGAGAAAACATTCAGTACTTC.

The chain joins TRBV6-5 to TRBJ2-3; D remains ambiguous. V was pared by 6 bases and J by 3 bases, with 10 bases between. The CDR3 contains 13 residues. The V gene's germline CDR1 is MNHEY and CDR2 SVGAGI. CDR3 nucleotides: TGTGCCAGCAGACAGAGATCAACAGATACGCAGTATTTT. Residues: CASRQRSTDTQYF.

This clone was picked up one time. This chain connects TRBV30 to TRBJ1-3; D not resolved. V was trimmed by 4 bases and J by 0 bases, leaving 10 bases between them. Germline V gives CDR1 GTSNPN, CDR2 SVGIG (reference sequence). This CDR3 is built from 14 residues. CDR3 protein: CAWKAESSGNTIYF. The CDR3 nucleotides are TGTGCCTGGAAGGCGGAAAGCTCTGGAAACACCATATATTTT.